The 18 T cell receptor beta chains below come from one sample, sequenced in a study of OX40 agonist ivuxolimab in advanced cancers. TCRdb keeps only in-frame clones here, not all; method: immunoSEQ multiplex PCR. The sample yields about 150,000 clones, approximately 94% seen once. Sequenced here: CD4+ or CD8+ T cells sorted from blood, sampled in a trial of the OX40 agonist ivuxolimab. All receptors come from an adult with an advanced solid tumor such as melanoma, head and neck, liver or kidney cancer.

The gene calls are TRBV6-5 and TRBJ2-7; D unresolved. The CDR3 is made up of 15 amino acids. The V end was cut by 6 bases, the J end by 3 bases, with 18 bases between. Germline-derived CDR1 and CDR2 are MNHEY and SVGAGI. This CDR3 is CASSPEAYPYYEQYF. CDR3 nucleotide sequence: TGTGCCAGCAGCCCCGAGGCTTACCCCTACTACGAGCAGTACTTC.

This clone was counted between two and nine times. The chain couples TRBV4-3 to TRBJ1-1; D ambiguous. CDR3 length equals 16 residues. Trimming took off 4 bases at V and 1 base at J, with 16 bases between the two ends. Germline V gene data show CDR1 as LGHNA and CDR2 as YSLEER. The CDR3 protein is CASSRSGPPENTEAFF. As DNA, the CDR3 is TGCGCCAGCAGCCGAAGTGGTCCCCCAGAGAACACTGAAGCTTTCTTT.

The CDR3 sequence: CASRSGVMRGEQYF. As DNA, the CDR3 is TGTGCCAGCAGGAGTGGGGTGATGAGGGGAGAGCAGTACTTC. The rearrangement links TRBV2 to TRBJ2-7; either TRBD1 or TRBD2 may supply D (5 bases each). V was cut by 6 bases and J by 7 bases, with 19 bases left in between. The CDR3 totals 14 residues. Per the germline V gene, CDR1 is SNHLY and CDR2 is FYNNEI.

The gene calls are TRBV4-2 and TRBJ1-2; no definite D call. V was pared by 0 bases and J by 5 bases, with 22 bases between. The germline CDR1 and CDR2 sequences are LGHNA and YNFKEQ. The CDR3 totals 18 residues. CDR3 loop: CASSQDTKSGTYTYGYTF. The CDR3 DNA reads TGTGCCAGCAGCCAAGATACCAAATCGGGCACGTATACTTATGGCTACACCTTC.

The CDR3 region has the DNA TGTGCCAGCAGCTTACAGGGTGATCAGCCCCAGCATTTT. Amino acid sequence: CASSLQGDQPQHF. The rearrangement joins TRBV7-2 to TRBJ1-5; possible D gene TRBD1, 5 bases. CDR3 size: 13 residues. CDR1 is SGHTA, CDR2 FQGNSA, per germline. V shed 2 bases and J shed 5 bases, with 7 bases lying between them.

The chain carries TRBV7-2 and TRBJ2-7; D unresolved. V lost 5 bases, J lost 4 bases, and 15 bases lay in between. This CDR3 is 14 amino acids long. Germline loops: CDR1 SGHTA, CDR2 FQGNSA. The CDR3 DNA is TGTGCCAGCAGCCGCCCCGGCCCTCCTTACGAGCAGTACTTC. Protein sequence: CASSRPGPPYEQYF.

The chain uses TRBV11-2 and TRBJ2-6; D gene uncertain. V shed 2 bases and J shed 0 bases, with 5 bases lying between them. The CDR3 has 15 amino acids. The V gene's germline CDR1 is SGHAT and CDR2 FQNNGV. The CDR3 reads CASSLRNSGANVLTF. The CDR3 bases are TGTGCCAGCAGCTTACGGAACTCTGGGGCCAACGTCCTGACTTTC.

The chain has TRBV6-5 and TRBJ2-1; no definite D call. V was clipped by 2 bases and J by 3 bases, with 5 bases between them. Germline V CDR1 and CDR2: MNHEY, SVGAGI. This CDR3 spans 13 amino acids. CDR3 loop: CASSYDGYNEQFF. CDR3 bases: TGTGCCAGCAGTTACGACGGCTACAATGAGCAGTTCTTC.

This clone has only a few counts. The chain couples TRBV7-2 to TRBJ2-7; TRBD1 aligns across 9 bases. Germline V CDR1 and CDR2: SGHTA, FQGNSA. Trimming took 3 bases from V and 1 from J; bases not matched to a gene: 4. The length of the CDR3 is 15 residues. This CDR3 is CASSLGQGISYEQYF. DNA of the CDR3: TGTGCCAGCAGCTTGGGACAGGGTATATCCTACGAGCAGTACTTC.

The V call is TRBV5-4, the J call TRBJ2-7; 7 bases line up with TRBD2. Germline V gives CDR1 SGHNT, CDR2 YYREEE (reference sequence). V lost 4 bases and J lost 9; bases outside the gene matches: 19. The CDR3 consists of 16 residues. The DNA of the CDR3 is TGTGCCAGCAGCCGAGAAACGGCTAGCGGAAATCTAGGGCAGTACTTC. It translates to CASSRETASGNLGQYF. The whole variable domain, remainder taken from reference TRBV5-4 and TRBJ2-7, is ETGVTQSPTHLIKTRGQQVTLRCSSQSGHNTVSWYQQALGQGPQFIFQYYREEENGRGNFPPRFSGLQFPNYSSELNVNALELDDSALYLCASSRETASGNLGQYFGPGTRLTVT.

The rearrangement joins TRBV5-1 to TRBJ2-7, with D possibly TRBD1 on 6 matching bases. Per germline, CDR1 SGHRS and CDR2 YFSETQ. V shed 4 bases and J shed 2 bases, with 13 bases lying between them. The CDR3 is 14 amino acids. CDR3 nucleotides: TGCGCCAGCAGCGCAGACAGGTTAGCCTACGAGCAGTACTTC. Amino acid sequence: CASSADRLAYEQYF.

The CDR3, as DNA: TGTGCCAGCTCACCCACCGCCCCAACTAATGAAAAACTGTTTTTT. The encoded protein is CASSPTAPTNEKLFF. This chain connects TRBV18 to TRBJ1-4, with D hard to call. The CDR3 spans 15 residues. Germline CDR1 is KGHSH and CDR2 is LQKENI. V was cut by 3 bases and J by 0 bases, with 8 bases left in between. Using reference TRBV18 and TRBJ1-4 for the parts outside the CDR3, the full variable domain is NAGVMQNPRHLVRRRGQEARLRCSPMKGHSHVYWYRQLPEEGLKFMVYLQKENIIDESGMPKERFSAEFPKEGPSILRIQQVVRGDSAAYFCASSPTAPTNEKLFFGSGTQLSVL.

CDR3 residues: CASSLASSGINTDTQYF. CDR3 in DNA: TGCGCCAGCAGCTTGGCCAGCAGCGGGATAAACACAGATACGCAGTATTTT. The chain couples TRBV5-1 to TRBJ2-3, with 7 positions matching TRBD2. The J segment lost 2 bases and the V segment lost 0 bases, leaving 9 bases of the junction unmatched. This CDR3 is built from 17 residues. Per the germline V gene, CDR1 is SGHRS and CDR2 is YFSETQ.

The chain carries TRBV28 and TRBJ2-1, with 12 nucleotides matching TRBD2. The CDR3 covers 15 residues. J gave up 8 bases and V 0 bases, and 2 bases lay outside the gene matches. Germline V CDR1 and CDR2: MDHEN, SYDVKM. The CDR3: CASSLWTSGRDEQFF. As DNA, the CDR3 is TGTGCCAGCAGTTTATGGACTAGCGGGAGAGATGAGCAGTTCTTC.

The J gene is TRBJ1-1, the V gene TRBV28; D remains unclear. Trimming stripped 5 bases from V and 0 bases from J, with 13 bases between. This CDR3 has 15 amino acids. The germline V gene encodes CDR1 MDHEN and CDR2 SYDVKM. The CDR3 is CASSPPVIMNTEAFF. Written as DNA, the CDR3 is TGTGCCAGCAGTCCCCCAGTTATTATGAACACTGAAGCTTTCTTT.

CDR3 sequence: CASSVGGSFKNTEAFF. The CDR3 region has the DNA TGTGCCAGCAGCGTAGGGGGCAGCTTCAAGAACACTGAAGCTTTCTTT. This rearrangement joins TRBV9 to TRBJ1-1; possible D gene TRBD1, 5 bases. V was clipped by 0 bases and J by 1 base, with 13 bases between them. This CDR3 has 16 residues. Germline lookup yields CDR1 SGDLS and CDR2 YYNGEE.

The rearrangement uses TRBV4-2 and TRBJ2-1; TRBD2 is a possible D gene (6 bases). The V and J ends lost 5 bases and 0 bases respectively, with 14 bases between them. The CDR3 is 16 amino acids. Germline lookup yields CDR1 LGHNA and CDR2 YNFKEQ. CDR3 protein: CASSIISGPSYNEQFF. The CDR3, as DNA: TGTGCCAGCAGCATCATTAGCGGACCCTCCTACAATGAGCAGTTCTTC.

J is TRBJ1-6 and V is TRBV9, with 7 bases fitting TRBD1. Germline V gene sequence: CDR1 SGDLS, CDR2 YYNGEE. The CDR3 has 15 residues. V shed 3 bases and J 6 bases; nucleotides not matched to a gene: 6. DNA for the CDR3: TGTGCCAGCAGCGCCCTAAACAGGGGTAATTCACCCCTCCACTTT. It encodes CASSALNRGNSPLHF. Full variable domain (rest looked up from reference TRBV9 and TRBJ1-6): DSGVTQTPKHLITATGQRVTLRCSPRSGDLSVYWYQQSLDQGLQFLIQYYNGEERAKGNILERFSAQQFPDLHSELNLSSLELGDSALYFCASSALNRGNSPLHFGNGTRLTVT.